This TCR beta chain was sequenced during a study of technical replicates of blood from several donors. The V and J ends lost 1 base and 0 bases respectively, with 7 bases between them. This CDR3 contains 16 residues. CDR1 is LGHNA, CDR2 YNFKEQ, per germline. Using immunoSEQ multiplex PCR, the repertoire was profiled, and TCRdb retains in-frame clones only, with some absent. The sample records about 84,000 clones, around 92% being singletons. Material for sequencing was T cells isolated from PBMCs. The chain joins TRBV4-2 to TRBJ2-6; the D is unclear. The sequence was collected from a human donor in good health. The CDR3 nucleotides are TGTGCCAGCAGCCAAGTCAAAGCCTCTGGGGCCAACGTCCTGACTTTC. Its translation is CASSQVKASGANVLTF.